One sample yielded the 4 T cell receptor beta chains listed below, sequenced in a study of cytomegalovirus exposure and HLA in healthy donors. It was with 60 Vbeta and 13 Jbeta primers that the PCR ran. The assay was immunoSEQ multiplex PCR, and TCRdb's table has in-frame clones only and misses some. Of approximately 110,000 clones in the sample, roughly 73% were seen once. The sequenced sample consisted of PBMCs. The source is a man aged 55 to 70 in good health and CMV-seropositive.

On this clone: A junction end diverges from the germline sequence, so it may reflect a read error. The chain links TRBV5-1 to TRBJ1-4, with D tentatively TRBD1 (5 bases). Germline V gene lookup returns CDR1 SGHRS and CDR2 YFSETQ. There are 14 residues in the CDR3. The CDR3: CASSLAGVGEELFF. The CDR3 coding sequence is TGCGCCAGCAGCTTGGCGGGGGTCGGTGAAGAACTGTTTTTT.

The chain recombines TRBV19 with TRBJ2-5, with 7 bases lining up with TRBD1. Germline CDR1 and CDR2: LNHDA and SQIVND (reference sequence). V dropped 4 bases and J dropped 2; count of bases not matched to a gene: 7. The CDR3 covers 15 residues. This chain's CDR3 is CASSTSGTAQETQYF. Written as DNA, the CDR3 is TGTGCCAGTAGTACCTCCGGGACAGCTCAAGAGACCCAGTACTTC.

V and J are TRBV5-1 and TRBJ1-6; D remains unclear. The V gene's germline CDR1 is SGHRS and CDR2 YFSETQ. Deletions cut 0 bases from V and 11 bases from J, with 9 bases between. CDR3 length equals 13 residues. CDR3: CASSLGLQTPLHF. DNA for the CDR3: TGCGCCAGCAGCTTGGGGTTGCAGACACCCCTCCACTTT. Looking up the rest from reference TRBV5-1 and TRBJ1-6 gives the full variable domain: KAGVTQTPRYLIKTRGQQVTLSCSPISGHRSVSWYQQTPGQGLQFLFEYFSETQRNKGNFPGRFSGRQFSNSRSEMNVSTLELGDSALYLCASSLGLQTPLHFGNGTRLTVT.

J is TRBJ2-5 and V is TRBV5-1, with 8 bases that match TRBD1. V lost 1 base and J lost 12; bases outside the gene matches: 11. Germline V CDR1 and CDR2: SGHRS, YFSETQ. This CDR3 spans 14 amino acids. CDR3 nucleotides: TGCGCCAGCAGCTTGATGACAGGGGCGAACGAAAAGTACTTC. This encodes CASSLMTGANEKYF.